The 19 T cell receptor beta chains presented below share a single source sample, sequenced in a study of blood T cells in healthy people across ages. Together with a sample-barcoded 5' primer, a J-beta primer mix was included in a second PCR lasting about 6 to 11 cycles. TCRdb analysed the 5' RACE reads with MiXCR anew, one entry per CDR3 protein. This sample carries some 1.4 million distinct CDR3 sequences, roughly 40% of them seen once, and the ten largest clones take 7% to 9.5%. Sequencing was carried out using blood. The receptors shown here come from a woman under 30 in good health.

This clonotype was counted only a few times. This chain links TRBV6-1 with TRBJ2-1; D not resolved. Trimming removed 1 base from V and 6 bases from J, with 4 bases in between. The CDR3 runs 12 residues. Germline loops: CDR1 MNHNS, CDR2 SASEGT. The CDR3 spells CASSEGLNEQFF. CDR3 bases: TGTGCCAGCAGTGAAGGGCTCAATGAGCAGTTCTTC.

This sequence joins TRBV4-2 and TRBJ1-1; 8 bases fit TRBD1. J gave up 1 base and V 4 bases, and 11 bases lay outside the gene matches. The germline CDR1 and CDR2 sequences are LGHNA and YNFKEQ. CDR3 size: 17 residues. The CDR3 loop reads CASSRGQGGVKNTEAFF. The CDR3 nucleotides are TGTGCCAGCAGCCGAGGACAGGGAGGGGTGAAGAACACTGAAGCTTTCTTT.

The sample holds a few counts of this clonotype. The DNA of the CDR3 is TGTGCCAGCAGTTACTCTCCCAGGGACAATCAGCCCCAGCATTTT. It codes for CASSYSPRDNQPQHF. The chain employs TRBV6-6 and TRBJ1-5; tentative D call: TRBD1 (5 bases). This CDR3 has 15 amino acids. V shed 0 bases and J shed 3 bases, with 9 bases lying between them. Germline CDR1 reads MNHNY; CDR2 reads SVGAGI (reference sequence).

This sequence joins TRBV29-1 and TRBJ1-1; the D gene is possibly TRBD1 (5 bases). The ends were cut back, 6 bases at V and 1 base at J, with 15 bases in the middle. Germline CDR1 and CDR2: SQVTM and ANQGSEA. This CDR3 contains 14 residues. This CDR3 is CSVPRQRKNTEAFF. The DNA for the CDR3 is TGCAGCGTCCCTCGACAGAGAAAGAACACTGAAGCTTTCTTT.

The V and J genes are TRBV3-1 and TRBJ2-7, with D hard to call. CDR3 size: 16 residues. CDR1 is LGHDT, CDR2 YNNKEL, per germline (reference sequence). V lost 2 bases to trimming and J lost 3 bases, with 17 bases between them. The CDR3 bases are TGTGCCAGCAGCCAATCGGTGGCAGGAATGGTCTACGAGCAGTACTTC. It encodes CASSQSVAGMVYEQYF.

This clonotype was counted a few times. The chain is built from TRBV11-1 and TRBJ2-7; no clear D. The germline gives CDR1 SGHAT, CDR2 FQDESV (reference sequence). The germline V and J ends were trimmed by 4 bases and 0 bases, with 13 bases remaining between them. The CDR3 totals 15 residues. CDR3 bases: TGTGCCAGCAGCTCCCGACTGGGTAGCTCCTACGAGCAGTACTTC. Amino acids: CASSSRLGSSYEQYF.

V usage is TRBV7-6 and J usage is TRBJ2-7; TRBD2 agrees at 7 bases. Germline V gene lookup returns CDR1 SGHVS and CDR2 FNYEAQ. There are 15 residues in the CDR3. V dropped 4 bases and J dropped 0; count of bases not matched to a gene: 6. The CDR3 coding sequence is TGTGCCAGCAGCTCAGCTAGCGGCGTCTCCTACGAGCAGTACTTC. Translated, it gives CASSSASGVSYEQYF.

V gene TRBV6-4 combines with J gene TRBJ1-1; TRBD1 agrees at 8 bases. Germline V gene sequence: CDR1 MRHNA, CDR2 SNTAGT. The CDR3 sequence is 16 residues long. With 2 bases clipped from V and 6 bases from J, the junction kept 11 bases outside the gene matches. CDR3 coding DNA: TGTGCCAGCAGTGACCACACGACAGGGGACGGCGCTGAAGCTTTCTTT. Protein: CASSDHTTGDGAEAFF.

J is TRBJ2-3 and V is TRBV20-1, with 9 bases matching TRBD1. CDR3 length: 13 amino acids. Germline V gene sequence: CDR1 DFQATT, CDR2 SNEGSKA (reference sequence). The trim removed 4 bases at V and 5 bases at J, leaving 4 bases unmatched. As DNA, the CDR3 is TGCAGTGCTACCCCGGACAGGGGAGATACGCAGTATTTT. This gives the protein CSATPDRGDTQYF.

This chain connects TRBV11-1 to TRBJ2-7; D might be TRBD2 (6 bases). V dropped 5 bases and J dropped 5 bases, with 19 bases sitting between them. Germline CDR1 SGHAT, CDR2 FQDESV (reference sequence). The CDR3 runs to 15 residues. CDR3 region: CASSRLAGIYNEQYF. Written as DNA, the CDR3 is TGTGCCAGCAGCCGGTTGGCGGGAATCTATAACGAGCAGTACTTC.

This clonotype was counted between two and nine times. V gene TRBV20-1 combines with J gene TRBJ2-4, with a possible D match to TRBD2 (6 bases). Gene TRBJ2-7 matches the end of the DNA better, so the J call may be wrong. The CDR3 has 15 amino acids. The germline CDR1 and CDR2 sequences are DFQATT and SNEGSKA (reference sequence). CDR3 bases: TGCAGTGCTAGAGACCGGGAGTGGCAGCTCCACGAGCAGTACTTC. Translating it yields CSARDREWQLHEQYF.

This clonotype was counted a few times. A much larger clone differs by one base, so this may be a read error. Here the CDR3 DNA reads TGTGCCAGCAGCCACTGGAGAGGGCCTCTCGGGAATGAGCAGTTCTTC. Amino acid sequence: CASSHWRGPLGNEQFF. This rearrangement joins TRBV11-2 to TRBJ2-1, with D possibly being TRBD2 (5 bases). Germline values: CDR1 SGHAT, CDR2 FQNNGV. The CDR3 covers 16 residues. The V end lost 5 bases, the J end lost 7 bases, and 21 bases lay between the germline ends.

The gene calls are TRBV10-3 and TRBJ2-7; tentative D call: TRBD1 (5 bases). The CDR3 length is 12 residues. V was shortened by 5 bases and J by 3 bases, with 8 bases between the two germline ends. Germline CDR1 is ENHRY and CDR2 is SYGVKD. For the CDR3, the DNA is TGTGCCATCAGTAACGACAGCTACGAGCAGTACTTC. It specifies CAISNDSYEQYF.

J is TRBJ1-5 and V is TRBV6-6; D may be TRBD1 (6 bases). Germline CDR1 and CDR2: MNHNY and SVGAGI (reference sequence). The CDR3 totals 13 residues. V shed 10 bases and J shed 4 bases, with 14 bases lying between them. In DNA, the CDR3 is TGTGCCATCGCAGACAGGCGAAATCAGCCCCAGCATTTT. This sequence encodes CAIADRRNQPQHF.

This clonotype was recorded once. The chain recombines TRBV3-1 with TRBJ2-3, with D perhaps TRBD2 (6 bases). The CDR3 loop spans 15 amino acids. V lost 2 bases, J lost 6 bases, and 15 bases lay in between. Germline V gene data show CDR1 as LGHDT and CDR2 as YNNKEL (reference sequence). The CDR3 coding sequence is TGTGCCAGCAGCCAATCGGGACTGACGGGGGATACGCAGTATTTT. As protein: CASSQSGLTGDTQYF.

V and J are TRBV18 and TRBJ2-3; 9 bases map to TRBD2. The CDR3 sequence is 16 residues long. The germline gives CDR1 KGHSH, CDR2 LQKENI. The V segment lost 3 bases and the J segment 2 bases; nucleotides outside the gene matches: 6. Here the CDR3 reads CASSPQAGGHTDTQYF. The DNA of the CDR3 is TGTGCCAGCTCACCCCAAGCGGGGGGACACACAGATACGCAGTATTTT.

The chain carries TRBV6-5 and TRBJ2-7; D remains unclear. The CDR3 covers 15 residues. Trimming cost V 0 bases and J 6 bases, with 15 bases left between them. The germline V gene encodes CDR1 MNHEY and CDR2 SVGAGI. The DNA for the CDR3 is TGTGCCAGCAGTTACTCGTCTGGGGTCTCAAGCGAGCAGTACTTC. Translation: CASSYSSGVSSEQYF.

This clonotype was detected only once. The chain uses TRBV5-1 and TRBJ2-1; 7 positions match TRBD2. Germline CDR1 is SGHRS and CDR2 is YFSETQ. Trimming took 0 bases from V and 7 from J; bases not matched to a gene: 4. This CDR3 has 14 residues. Here the CDR3 reads CASSLARTRNEQFF. CDR3 bases: TGCGCCAGCAGCTTGGCCAGGACTAGGAATGAGCAGTTCTTC.

The sample holds a few counts of this clonotype. The chain carries TRBV9 and TRBJ2-3, with 8 bases identical to TRBD2. Unmatched junction bases numbered 4, after V lost 3 bases and J lost 1 base. Germline CDR1 reads SGDLS; CDR2 reads YYNGEE. This CDR3 region has 15 residues. CDR3 amino acids: CASSGGRGGTDTQYF. DNA for the CDR3: TGTGCCAGCAGCGGTGGGCGGGGGGGCACAGATACGCAGTATTTT.